This record looks at one T cell receptor beta chain sequence and its context. Treatment meaning: around 19 received Ad26.COV2.S at low or high dose, single or two shots; 5 received placebo; per-sample allocation not given. Sampling occurred on day 63 after the first vaccine or placebo injection. The administered vaccine (an Ad26 vector) expressed Wuhan-strain SARS-CoV-2 spike. Generated by immunoSEQ multiplex PCR, the TCRdb table keeps only in-frame clones and is missing some. The sample has about 400,000 clones; roughly 90% are singletons. The CDR3 is 15 amino acids. The germline V gene has CDR1 MNHEY and CDR2 SVGAGI. Trimming cost V 7 bases and J 6 bases; bases outside gene matches: 10. This sample was included in a study of Ad26.COV2.S vaccination and SARS-CoV-2 variants.

This chain joins TRBV6-5 and TRBJ1-4; 8 nucleotides align to TRBD1. The sequence was collected from a person aged 18 to 65 who received the Ad26.COV2.S COVID-19 vaccine or a placebo. This sample comprised peripheral blood, obtained in a trial of Ad26.COV2.S vaccine versus placebo. The CDR3 nucleotides are TGTGCCAGCAAACGGGTCGGACAGGGTTATGAAAAACTGTTTTTT. It is translated as CASKRVGQGYEKLFF.